These 3 T cell receptor beta chains originate from one sample sequenced in a study of T cells expressing NK-cell markers. TCRdb re-called the 5' RACE reads and shows each CDR3 protein once, DNA omitted. Recorded for this sample: 25,000 to 35,000 distinct CDR3 sequences. The sample was blood T cells: a sorted CD56 or NKG2C T cell subset, CD4+ or CD8+ T cells, or bulk PBMC T cells (not recorded which). The source is a woman aged 18 to 75 in good health.

The chain is built from TRBV7-3 and TRBJ1-1; TCRdb lists TRBD1, though no DNA is available to test this call. There are 13 residues in the CDR3. From germline, CDR1 is SGHTA and CDR2 FQGTGA. CDR3 amino acids: CASSFRVDTEAFF.

The CDR3 region is CASSLDRRLDRSYTF. V usage is TRBV5-1 and J usage is TRBJ1-2. The CDR3 sequence is 15 residues long. Per the germline V gene, CDR1 is SGHRS and CDR2 is YFSETQ.

The chain carries TRBV13 and TRBJ2-2; checking the TCRdb D call of TRBD1 is not possible without DNA. Germline CDR1 is PRHDT and CDR2 is FYEKMQ (reference sequence). The CDR3 length is 17 residues. The CDR3 loop is CASTTGGGQGSIGELFF.